These T cell receptor beta chains were read from a single sample in a study of blood T cell repertoires in COVID-19. The repertoire was sequenced with immunoSEQ multiplex PCR; TCRdb's copy has only in-frame clones and lacks some. The table has 40,000 to 50,000 clones, around 83% seen once. Sequencing used peripheral blood. All receptors derive from a woman over 75 with acute or convalescent COVID-19. Both conserved end residues are part of each CDR3. The order of the fields is J gene, V gene, clone size, D gene, CDR3 protein, CDR3 DNA. A D gene is named only where the DNA matches it firmly. Clone size is given for some rows only: seen once, a few or many times, or a class if the clone is expanded.

J: TRBJ1-2
V: TRBV30
size: -
D: -
CDR3: CAWSPGTVNYGYTF
DNA: TGTGCCTGGAGTCCAGGGACTGTCAACTATGGCTACACCTTC

J: TRBJ1-4
V: TRBV4-2
size: -
D: -
CDR3: CASSQEPTGTNEKLFF
DNA: TGTGCCAGCAGCCAAGAGCCAACAGGAACTAATGAAAAACTGTTTTTT

J: TRBJ2-7
V: TRBV6-6
size: -
D: TRBD1
CDR3: CASRSGTGASYEQYF
DNA: TGTGCCAGCAGATCCGGGACAGGGGCTTCCTACGAGCAGTACTTC

J: TRBJ2-4
V: TRBV30
size: -
D: -
CDR3: CAWSVGGSATGGIQYF
DNA: TGTGCCTGGAGTGTCGGCGGCTCGGCCACGGGTGGCATTCAGTACTTC

J: TRBJ1-5
V: TRBV6-5
size: once
D: -
CDR3: CASSYSRDQPQHF
DNA: TGTGCCAGCAGTTACTCTCGGGATCAGCCCCAGCATTTT

J: TRBJ1-1
V: TRBV4-1
size: -
D: -
CDR3: CASSQGQKNTEAFF
DNA: TGCGCCAGCAGCCAAGGGCAGAAGAACACTGAAGCTTTCTTT

J: TRBJ1-2
V: TRBV3-1/TRBV3-2
size: once
D: -
CDR3: CASFSNRDRNYGYTF
DNA: TGTGCCAGCTTCTCCAACAGGGACCGGAACTATGGCTACACCTTC

J: TRBJ2-2
V: TRBV11-2
size: -
D: -
CDR3: CASSSSRSGELFF
DNA: TGTGCCAGCAGCTCCTCCCGGTCCGGGGAGCTGTTTTTT

J: TRBJ1-6
V: TRBV3-1/TRBV3-2
size: -
D: TRBD1
CDR3: CASSPLRTGSSPLHF
DNA: TGTGCCAGCAGCCCACTCCGGACAGGTAGTTCACCCCTCCACTTT

J: TRBJ1-3
V: TRBV6-6
size: once
D: -
CDR3: CASSYSIRGDTIYF
DNA: TGTGCCAGCAGTTACTCGATCCGGGGGGACACCATATATTTT

J: TRBJ1-5
V: TRBV18
size: -
D: -
CDR3: CASSPGSQPQHF
DNA: TGTGCCAGCTCACCTGGTAGTCAGCCCCAGCATTTT

J: TRBJ1-2
V: TRBV30
size: once
D: TRBD1
CDR3: CAWSVKATGGGYTF
DNA: TGTGCCTGGAGTGTTAAGGCAACAGGGGGCGGCTACACCTTC

J: TRBJ1-2
V: TRBV18
size: -
D: TRBD1
CDR3: CASSLTGAKMYGYTF
DNA: TGTGCCAGCTCACTTACAGGGGCCAAGATGTATGGCTACACCTTC

J: TRBJ2-1
V: TRBV7-6
size: -
D: TRBD1
CDR3: CASSAVQTGKRFF
DNA: TGTGCCAGCAGCGCCGTCCAGACAGGGAAGCGGTTCTTC

J: TRBJ1-4
V: TRBV24-1
size: few
D: TRBD1
CDR3: CATYTGTGFREKLFF
DNA: TGTGCCACCTATACCGGGACAGGTTTTCGAGAAAAACTGTTTTTT

J: TRBJ1-2
V: TRBV5-4
size: -
D: TRBD1
CDR3: CASSWAGGDYGYTF
DNA: TGTGCCAGCAGCTGGGCAGGGGGCGACTATGGCTACACCTTC

J: TRBJ1-2
V: TRBV6-5
size: -
D: TRBD1
CDR3: CASGGTGTYGYTF
DNA: TGTGCCAGCGGAGGGACAGGGACCTATGGCTACACCTTC

J: TRBJ1-1
V: TRBV30
size: -
D: TRBD1
CDR3: CAWSISGGQGNTEAFF
DNA: TGTGCCTGGAGTATCTCAGGGGGCCAAGGGAACACTGAAGCTTTCTTT

J: TRBJ2-2
V: TRBV10-3
size: few
D: -
CDR3: CAISESGHLNTGELFF
DNA: TGTGCCATCAGTGAGTCGGGACATCTGAACACCGGGGAGCTGTTTTTT

J: TRBJ1-1
V: TRBV5-1
size: -
D: -
CDR3: CASSSGEGTEAFF
DNA: TGCGCCAGCAGCTCCGGGGAAGGCACTGAAGCTTTCTTT

J: TRBJ1-5
V: TRBV2
size: many
D: -
CDR3: CASSGGGGNSNQPQHF
DNA: TGTGCCAGCAGTGGAGGCGGGGGAAATAGCAATCAGCCCCAGCATTTT

J: TRBJ1-2
V: TRBV6-5
size: -
D: TRBD1
CDR3: CASSYWGTGKDYGYTF
DNA: TGTGCCAGCAGTTACTGGGGGACAGGGAAGGATTATGGCTACACCTTC

J: TRBJ1-1
V: TRBV18
size: few
D: -
CDR3: CASSPPSTSATEAFF
DNA: TGTGCCAGCTCACCACCGAGTACTTCAGCGACTGAAGCTTTCTTT

J: TRBJ1-2
V: TRBV21-1
size: few
D: -
CDR3: CASSKDSGQSWGYTF
DNA: TGTGCCAGCAGCAAAGACAGTGGACAGTCGTGGGGCTACACCTTC

J: TRBJ1-6
V: TRBV9
size: -
D: TRBD1
CDR3: CASSLRTGRSPLHF
DNA: TGTGCCAGCAGCCTACGGACAGGGAGATCACCCCTCCACTTT

J: TRBJ2-3
V: TRBV10-3
size: -
D: TRBD1
CDR3: CAIGRGQSTDTQYF
DNA: TGTGCCATTGGCCGGGGACAGAGCACAGATACGCAGTATTTT

J: TRBJ1-5
V: TRBV19
size: -
D: TRBD1
CDR3: CASSQPGTVQPQHF
DNA: TGTGCCAGTAGTCAACCCGGGACAGTTCAGCCCCAGCATTTT

J: TRBJ2-7
V: TRBV2
size: -
D: TRBD1
CDR3: CASRAGTGPNEQYF
DNA: TGTGCCAGCAGAGCCGGGACAGGGCCCAACGAGCAGTACTTC